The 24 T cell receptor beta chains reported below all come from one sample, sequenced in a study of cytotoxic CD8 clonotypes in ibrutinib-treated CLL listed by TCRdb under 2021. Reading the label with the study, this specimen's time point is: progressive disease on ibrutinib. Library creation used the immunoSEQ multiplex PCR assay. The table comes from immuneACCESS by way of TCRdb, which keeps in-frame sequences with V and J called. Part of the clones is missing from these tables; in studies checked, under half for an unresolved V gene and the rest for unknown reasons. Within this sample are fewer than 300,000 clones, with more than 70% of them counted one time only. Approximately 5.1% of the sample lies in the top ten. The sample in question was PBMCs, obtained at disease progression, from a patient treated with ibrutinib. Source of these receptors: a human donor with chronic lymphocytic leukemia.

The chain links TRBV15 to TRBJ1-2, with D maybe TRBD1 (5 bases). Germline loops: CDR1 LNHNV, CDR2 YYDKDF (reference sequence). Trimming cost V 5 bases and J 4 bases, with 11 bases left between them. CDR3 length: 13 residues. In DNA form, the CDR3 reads TGTGCCACCAGCCCCGACAGCACCTATGGCTACACCTTC. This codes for CATSPDSTYGYTF.

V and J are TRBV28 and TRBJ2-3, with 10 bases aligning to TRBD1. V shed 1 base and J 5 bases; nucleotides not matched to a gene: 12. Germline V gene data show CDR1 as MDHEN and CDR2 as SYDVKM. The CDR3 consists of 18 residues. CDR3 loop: CASSLLSLGQGNRDTQYF. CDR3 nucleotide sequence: TGTGCCAGCAGTTTATTGTCCCTGGGACAGGGGAACAGAGATACGCAGTATTTT.

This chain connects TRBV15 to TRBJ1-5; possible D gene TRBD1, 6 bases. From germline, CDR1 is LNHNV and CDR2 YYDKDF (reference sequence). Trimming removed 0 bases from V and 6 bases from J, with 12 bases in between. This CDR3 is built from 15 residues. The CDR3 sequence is CATSRDRGLGQPQHF. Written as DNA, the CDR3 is TGTGCCACCAGCAGAGACAGGGGCCTCGGTCAGCCCCAGCATTTT.

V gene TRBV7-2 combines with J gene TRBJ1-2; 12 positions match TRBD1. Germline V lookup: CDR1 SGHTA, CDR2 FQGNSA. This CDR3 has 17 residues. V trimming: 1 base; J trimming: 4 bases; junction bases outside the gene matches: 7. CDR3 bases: TGTGCCAGCAGCTTAGGAGCCGGGACAGGGGGCCCCTATGGCTACACCTTC. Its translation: CASSLGAGTGGPYGYTF.

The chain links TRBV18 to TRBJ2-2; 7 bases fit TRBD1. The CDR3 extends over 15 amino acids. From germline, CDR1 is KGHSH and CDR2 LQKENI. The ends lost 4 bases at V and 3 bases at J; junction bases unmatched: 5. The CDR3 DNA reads TGTGCCAGCTCACTCCGACAGGGAGACACCGGGGAGCTGTTTTTT. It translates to CASSLRQGDTGELFF.

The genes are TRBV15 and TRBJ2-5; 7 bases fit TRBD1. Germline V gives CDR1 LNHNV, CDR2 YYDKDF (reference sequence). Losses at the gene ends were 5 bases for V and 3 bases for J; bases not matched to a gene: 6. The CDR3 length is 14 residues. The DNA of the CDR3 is TGTGCCACCAGCTTCCGGGACAGAAAAGAGACCCAGTACTTC. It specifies CATSFRDRKETQYF.

CDR3 in DNA: TGTGCCAGCAGCTTAAGGTCCCTCTTGGATACGCAGTATTTT. It is translated as CASSLRSLLDTQYF. The genes are TRBV11-2 and TRBJ2-3; D is ambiguous. The ends were cut back, 2 bases at V and 6 bases at J, with 12 bases in the middle. Germline loops: CDR1 SGHAT, CDR2 FQNNGV. The CDR3 is 14 residues long.

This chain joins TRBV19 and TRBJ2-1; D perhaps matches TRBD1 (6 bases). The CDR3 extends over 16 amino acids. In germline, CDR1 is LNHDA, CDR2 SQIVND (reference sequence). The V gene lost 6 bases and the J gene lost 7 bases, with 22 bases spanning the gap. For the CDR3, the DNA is TGTGCCAGTAGCCTAAGTACAGGGACGGGTTGGAATGAGCAGTTCTTC. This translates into CASSLSTGTGWNEQFF.

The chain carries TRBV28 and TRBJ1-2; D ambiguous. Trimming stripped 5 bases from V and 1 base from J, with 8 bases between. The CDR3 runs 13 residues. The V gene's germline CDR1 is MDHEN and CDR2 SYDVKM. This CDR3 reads CASSPQINYGYTF. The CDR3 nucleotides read TGTGCCAGCAGTCCCCAGATTAACTATGGCTACACCTTC.

The CDR3 protein is CASSVEGAPVIEQYF. As DNA, the CDR3 is TGTGCCAGCAGCGTAGAGGGAGCGCCCGTTATCGAGCAGTACTTC. The chain uses TRBV9 and TRBJ2-7, with D tentatively TRBD2 (5 bases). Germline V gene data show CDR1 as SGDLS and CDR2 as YYNGEE. The CDR3 runs to 15 residues. Trimming pared 0 bases from V and 6 bases from J, leaving 16 bases between.

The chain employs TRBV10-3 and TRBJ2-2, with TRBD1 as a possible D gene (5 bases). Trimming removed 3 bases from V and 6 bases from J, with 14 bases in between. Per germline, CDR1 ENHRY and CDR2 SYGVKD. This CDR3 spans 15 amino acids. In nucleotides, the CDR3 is TGTGCCATCAGTGATAAGGGCAGGGTGGCCGGGGAGCTGTTTTTT. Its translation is CAISDKGRVAGELFF.

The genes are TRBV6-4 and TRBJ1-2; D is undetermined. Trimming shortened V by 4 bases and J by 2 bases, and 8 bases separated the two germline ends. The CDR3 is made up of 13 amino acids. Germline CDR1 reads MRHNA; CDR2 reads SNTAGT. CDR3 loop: CASSAGRNYGYTF. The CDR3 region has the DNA TGTGCCAGCAGTGCAGGCAGAAACTATGGCTACACCTTC.

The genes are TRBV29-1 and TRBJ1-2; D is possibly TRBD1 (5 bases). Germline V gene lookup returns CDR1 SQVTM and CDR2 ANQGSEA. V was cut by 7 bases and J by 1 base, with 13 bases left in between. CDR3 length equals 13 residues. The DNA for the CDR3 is TGCAGCGCTTCTACGGGGGTTAACTATGGCTACACCTTC. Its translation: CSASTGVNYGYTF.

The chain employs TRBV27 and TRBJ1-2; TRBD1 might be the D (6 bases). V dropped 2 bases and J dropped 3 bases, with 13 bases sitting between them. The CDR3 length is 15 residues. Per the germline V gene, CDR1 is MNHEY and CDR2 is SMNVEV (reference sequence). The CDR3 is CASSLTRTAHYGYTF. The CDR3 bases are TGTGCCAGCAGTTTAACGAGGACAGCTCACTATGGCTACACCTTC.

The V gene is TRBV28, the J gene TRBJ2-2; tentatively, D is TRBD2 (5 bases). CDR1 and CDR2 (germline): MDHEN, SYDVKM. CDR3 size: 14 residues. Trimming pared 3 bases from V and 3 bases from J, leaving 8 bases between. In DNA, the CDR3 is TGTGCCAGCAGTTTGAAGGAGGACACCGGGGAGCTGTTTTTT. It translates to CASSLKEDTGELFF. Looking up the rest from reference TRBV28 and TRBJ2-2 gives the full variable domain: DVKVTQSSRYLVKRTGEKVFLECVQDMDHENMFWYRQDPGLGLRLIYFSYDVKMKEKGDIPEGYSVSREKKERFSLILESASTNQTSMYLCASSLKEDTGELFFGEGSRLTVL.

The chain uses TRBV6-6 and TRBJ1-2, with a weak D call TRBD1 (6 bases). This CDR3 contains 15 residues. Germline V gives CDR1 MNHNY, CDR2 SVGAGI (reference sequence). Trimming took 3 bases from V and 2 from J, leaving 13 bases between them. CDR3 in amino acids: CASSYRQVDNYGYTF. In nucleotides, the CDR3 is TGTGCCAGCAGTTATAGACAGGTAGACAACTATGGCTACACCTTC.

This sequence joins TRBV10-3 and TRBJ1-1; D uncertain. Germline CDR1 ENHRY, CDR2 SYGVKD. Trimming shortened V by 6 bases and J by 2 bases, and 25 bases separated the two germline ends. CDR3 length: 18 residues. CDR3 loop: CAIRSFVVLSGYNTEAFF. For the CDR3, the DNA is TGTGCCATCAGGTCATTCGTGGTGTTGTCTGGGTATAACACTGAAGCTTTCTTT.

The CDR3: CASSLKAPKPGQSYYGYTF. The DNA of the CDR3 is TGTGCCAGCAGCTTAAAGGCTCCGAAACCGGGACAGAGCTACTATGGCTACACCTTC. The J gene is TRBJ1-2, the V gene TRBV7-9, with 7 nucleotides matching TRBD1. CDR3 length equals 19 residues. Per the germline V gene, CDR1 is SEHNR and CDR2 is FQNEAQ (reference sequence). J lost 3 bases, V lost 2 bases, and 18 bases had no gene match.

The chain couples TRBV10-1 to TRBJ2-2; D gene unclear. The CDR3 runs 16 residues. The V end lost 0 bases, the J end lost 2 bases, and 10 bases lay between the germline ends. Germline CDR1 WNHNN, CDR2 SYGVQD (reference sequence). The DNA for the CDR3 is TGCGCCAGCAGTGAGTCCCGCGGATCTAACACCGGGGAGCTGTTTTTT. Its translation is CASSESRGSNTGELFF.

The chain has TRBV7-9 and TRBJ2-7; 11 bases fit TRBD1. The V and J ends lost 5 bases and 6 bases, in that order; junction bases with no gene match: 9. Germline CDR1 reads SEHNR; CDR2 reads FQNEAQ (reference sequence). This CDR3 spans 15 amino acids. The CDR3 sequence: CASSPSGTGGFEQYF. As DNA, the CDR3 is TGTGCCAGCAGCCCATCCGGGACAGGGGGATTCGAGCAGTACTTC.

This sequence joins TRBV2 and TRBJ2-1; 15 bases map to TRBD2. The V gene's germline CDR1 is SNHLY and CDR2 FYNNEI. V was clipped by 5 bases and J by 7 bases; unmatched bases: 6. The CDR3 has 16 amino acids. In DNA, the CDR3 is TGTGCCAGCAGTTTCATCGGGACTAGCGGGAGGAATGAGCAGTTCTTC. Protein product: CASSFIGTSGRNEQFF.

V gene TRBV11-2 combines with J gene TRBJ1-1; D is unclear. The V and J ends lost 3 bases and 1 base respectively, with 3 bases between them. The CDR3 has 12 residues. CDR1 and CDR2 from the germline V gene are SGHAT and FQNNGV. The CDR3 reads CASSFGNTEAFF. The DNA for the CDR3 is TGTGCCAGCAGCTTCGGGAACACTGAAGCTTTCTTT.

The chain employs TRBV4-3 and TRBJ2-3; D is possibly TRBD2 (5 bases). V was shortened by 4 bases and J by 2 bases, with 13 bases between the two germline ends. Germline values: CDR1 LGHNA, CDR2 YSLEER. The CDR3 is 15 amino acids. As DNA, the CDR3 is TGCGCCAGCAGCCTTCGTTGGGAGAACACAGATACGCAGTATTTT. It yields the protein CASSLRWENTDTQYF.

The CDR3: CASSLDRSNTGELFF. The CDR3 nucleotides are TGTGCCAGCAGTCTTGACAGATCGAACACCGGGGAGCTGTTTTTT. This sequence joins TRBV2 and TRBJ2-2, with TRBD1 as a possible D gene (5 bases). CDR1 is SNHLY and CDR2 is FYNNEI in the germline V gene. CDR3 size: 15 residues. V lost 5 bases to trimming and J lost 0 bases, with 10 bases between them.